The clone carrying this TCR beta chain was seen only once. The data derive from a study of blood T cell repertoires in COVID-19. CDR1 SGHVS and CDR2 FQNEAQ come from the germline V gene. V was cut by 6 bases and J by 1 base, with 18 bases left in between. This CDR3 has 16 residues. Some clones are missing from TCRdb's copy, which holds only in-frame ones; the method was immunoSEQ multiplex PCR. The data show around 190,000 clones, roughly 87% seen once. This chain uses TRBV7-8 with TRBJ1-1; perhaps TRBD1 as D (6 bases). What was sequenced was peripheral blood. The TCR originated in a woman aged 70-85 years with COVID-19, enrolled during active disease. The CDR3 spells CASRFRGEGRNTEAFF. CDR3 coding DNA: TGTGCCAGCAGGTTTAGGGGGGAGGGGAGGAACACTGAAGCTTTCTTT.